This T cell receptor beta chain was identified in a study of CD8+ T cells in alopecia areata. RNA extraction was followed by reverse transcription into cDNA, which acted as the sequencing template. Generated by immunoSEQ multiplex PCR, the TCRdb table keeps only in-frame clones and is missing some. This table has 100,000 to 150,000 clones, about 46% appearing once. V was clipped by 1 base and J by 7 bases; unmatched bases: 2. CDR1 and CDR2 from the germline V gene are GTSNPN and SVGIG (reference sequence). The CDR3 length is 13 residues. Material: CD8+ T cells sorted from blood, obtained at week 0. This receptor was obtained from a human donor with alopecia areata. The chain couples TRBV30 to TRBJ2-2; TRBD1 matches 8 bases. CDR3 loop: CAWSAGTGGELFF. CDR3 bases: TGTGCCTGGAGTGCAGGGACAGGCGGGGAGCTGTTTTTT.